These 19 T cell receptor beta chains came from one sample sequenced in a study of CD8 T cells in Susac syndrome. The RNA input was about 0.5 to 1 ug, and it was reverse transcribed with random hexamers. One entry per CDR3 protein results from TCRdb running MiXCR on the immunoSEQ multiplex PCR reads. Among under 550,000 distinct CDR3 sequences listed, more than 70% were seen once. Sequencing was carried out using CD8+ T cells from PBMCs. These receptors all come from a human donor with multiple sclerosis.

The gene calls are TRBV11-2 and TRBJ1-2, with D possibly matching TRBD1 (5 bases). The V and J ends lost 5 bases and 2 bases respectively, with 18 bases between them. The CDR3 is made up of 16 amino acids. CDR1 SGHAT and CDR2 FQNNGV come from the germline V gene. The CDR3, as DNA: TGTGCCAGCAGCCATCTTTGGAGGGCAGGGAACTATGGCTACACCTTC. Residues: CASSHLWRAGNYGYTF.

This chain joins TRBV6-5 and TRBJ1-5; D is undetermined. The CDR3 totals 14 residues. Germline CDR1 reads MNHEY; CDR2 reads SVGAGI. V was clipped by 2 bases and J by 3 bases, with 8 bases between them. The CDR3 spells CASSYGRNNQPQHF. In DNA, the CDR3 is TGTGCCAGCAGTTACGGACGGAACAATCAGCCCCAGCATTTT.

The genes are TRBV12-5 and TRBJ2-3; D is ambiguous. The CDR3 extends over 13 amino acids. Trimming shortened V by 0 bases and J by 5 bases, and 6 bases separated the two germline ends. Germline V CDR1 and CDR2: LGHNT, FRNRAP. CDR3 coding DNA: TGTGCTAGTGGTTTGGTCTGGGAAGATACGCAGTATTTT. This encodes CASGLVWEDTQYF.

The chain carries TRBV29-1 and TRBJ2-7, with 8 bases that match TRBD2. This CDR3 contains 13 residues. V lost 5 bases and J lost 7; bases outside the gene matches: 10. In germline, CDR1 is SQVTM, CDR2 ANQGSEA. The CDR3 protein is CSVFTGGPVEQYF. As DNA, the CDR3 is TGCAGCGTTTTTACGGGAGGGCCAGTTGAGCAGTACTTC.

The CDR3 reads CASSPNLGGDPFSYNSPLHF. The CDR3 bases are TGTGCCAGCAGCCCCAACCTAGGAGGCGATCCCTTCTCCTATAATTCACCCCTCCACTTT. The V and J genes are TRBV11-2 and TRBJ1-6; D is uncertain. Germline V gene data show CDR1 as SGHAT and CDR2 as FQNNGV. The CDR3 loop spans 20 amino acids. V was shortened by 5 bases and J by 0 bases, with 23 bases between the two germline ends.

DNA of the CDR3: TGTGCCAGCAGCTGGGGGGTCGAGACCCAGTACTTC. The encoded protein is CASSWGVETQYF. J is TRBJ2-5 and V is TRBV28; D possibly corresponds to TRBD2 (6 bases). The CDR3 spans 12 residues. Per the germline V gene, CDR1 is MDHEN and CDR2 is SYDVKM. V was cut by 6 bases and J by 5 bases, with 10 bases left in between.

The genes are TRBV7-9 and TRBJ1-4, with D hard to call. V was pared by 5 bases and J by 5 bases, with 12 bases between. Germline lookup yields CDR1 SEHNR and CDR2 FQNEAQ (reference sequence). This CDR3 has 14 residues. CDR3 region: CASSADTHNEKLFF. The CDR3 bases are TGTGCCAGCAGCGCCGACACTCACAATGAAAAACTGTTTTTT.

This rearrangement joins TRBV29-1 to TRBJ1-2, with 8 bases that match TRBD1. Looked up from germline, CDR1 is SQVTM and CDR2 is ANQGSEA. This CDR3 region has 12 residues. With V trimmed by 7 bases and J by 4 bases, 5 bases remained unmatched. CDR3: CSAGDRSYGYTF. The CDR3 DNA sequence: TGCAGCGCCGGGGACAGGAGCTATGGCTACACCTTC.

The V gene is TRBV7-6, the J gene TRBJ2-7; a weak D match, TRBD1 (6 bases). The CDR3 runs 14 residues. The V and J ends lost 5 bases and 2 bases respectively, with 13 bases between them. Germline V lookup: CDR1 SGHVS, CDR2 FNYEAQ. The CDR3 region has the DNA TGTGCCAGCAGCCTAACAGGGTATACCTACGAGCAGTACTTC. Its translation is CASSLTGYTYEQYF.

J is TRBJ2-6 and V is TRBV5-1, with 9 bases lining up with TRBD1. This CDR3 has 16 amino acids. Germline V gives CDR1 SGHRS, CDR2 YFSETQ. The junction had 2 bases not matched to a gene; V was cut back by 1 base and J by 3 bases. CDR3 in DNA: TGCGCCAGCAGCTTGACAGGGGGCAGTGGGGCCAACGTCCTGACTTTC. It yields the protein CASSLTGGSGANVLTF.

This clonotype has just one count. A junction boundary mismatches the germline segment, possibly from a read error. The V and J genes are TRBV6-6 and TRBJ2-3, with D hard to call. Germline CDR1 and CDR2: MNHNY and SVGAGI (reference sequence). CDR3 length equals 10 residues. DNA for the CDR3: TGTGCCAGCAGCAGAGATACGCAGTATTTT. It specifies CASSRDTQYF.

The chain combines TRBV6-5 with TRBJ2-2; 7 nucleotides agree with TRBD1. This CDR3 has 14 residues. J was trimmed by 3 bases and V by 5 bases; bases with no gene match: 3. Germline CDR1 and CDR2: MNHEY and SVGAGI. CDR3 sequence reads: CASSGQGDTGELFF. CDR3 nucleotide sequence: TGTGCCAGCAGTGGGCAGGGGGACACCGGGGAGCTGTTTTTT.

CDR3 sequence reads: CASSLVSSSYNEQFF. The CDR3 DNA reads as TGTGCCAGCAGCTTAGTCTCGAGCTCCTACAATGAGCAGTTCTTC. The chain combines TRBV7-2 with TRBJ2-1; D call uncertain. The CDR3 spans 15 residues. Trimming stripped 1 base from V and 0 bases from J, with 7 bases between. Germline V gives CDR1 SGHTA, CDR2 FQGNSA. The full variable domain, with the rest looked up from reference TRBV7-2 and TRBJ2-1, is GAGVSQSPSNKVTEKGKDVELRCDPISGHTALYWYRQSLGQGLEFLIYFQGNSAPDKSGLPSDRFSAERTGGSVSTLTIQRTQQEDSAVYLCASSLVSSSYNEQFFGPGTRLTVL.

This chain links TRBV6-1 with TRBJ1-2, with D hard to call. V gave up 6 bases and J gave up 11 bases, with 22 bases separating them. The CDR3 sequence is 14 residues long. CDR1 and CDR2 (germline): MNHNS, SASEGT. The CDR3 here is CASSAPYGVTRYTF. CDR3 nucleotide sequence: TGTGCCAGCAGCGCACCTTACGGAGTGACTCGGTACACCTTC.

The chain recombines TRBV4-1 with TRBJ2-6; the D call may be TRBD1 or TRBD2 (5 bases each). CDR3 length: 16 amino acids. Germline CDR1 MGHRA, CDR2 YSYEKL. Trimming removed 3 bases from V and 4 bases from J, with 13 bases in between. CDR3 coding DNA: TGCGCCAGCAGCCATGACGGGGCTCTGGGGGCCAACGTCCTGACTTTC. Its protein product is CASSHDGALGANVLTF.

This sequence joins TRBV27 and TRBJ2-3; D call uncertain. Germline-derived CDR1 and CDR2 are MNHEY and SMNVEV (reference sequence). This CDR3 spans 15 amino acids. Trimming removed 6 bases at V and 0 bases at J, with 13 bases between. In nucleotides, the CDR3 is TGTGCCAGCAGCAGAACTGCCTTTAGCACAGATACGCAGTATTTT. This gives the protein CASSRTAFSTDTQYF.

The rearrangement links TRBV5-1 to TRBJ1-2, with 7 nucleotides matching TRBD1. CDR1 and CDR2 (germline): SGHRS, YFSETQ. The length of the CDR3 is 13 residues. V shed 3 bases, J shed 6 bases, and the junction held 5 bases outside the gene matches. CDR3 amino acids: CASSWTGLNGYTF. DNA for the CDR3: TGCGCCAGCAGCTGGACAGGACTGAATGGCTACACCTTC.

This chain uses TRBV4-1 with TRBJ2-7; tentative D call: TRBD1 (6 bases). V dropped 0 bases and J dropped 4 bases, with 13 bases sitting between them. Germline CDR1 MGHRA, CDR2 YSYEKL. The CDR3 has 15 amino acids. CDR3 loop: CASSQDRTEMYEQYF. DNA of the CDR3: TGCGCCAGCAGCCAAGACCGGACAGAAATGTACGAGCAGTACTTC.

The rearrangement links TRBV19 to TRBJ1-5; TRBD1 is a possible D gene (5 bases). The V end lost 7 bases, the J end lost 7 bases, and 14 bases lay between the germline ends. The CDR3 spans 13 residues. Germline-derived CDR1 and CDR2 are LNHDA and SQIVND (reference sequence). The CDR3 sequence is CASTFWGQQPQHF. The CDR3 DNA is TGTGCCAGTACTTTTTGGGGCCAGCAGCCCCAGCATTTT.